This T cell receptor (beta chain) came from a study of T cell changes during pregnancy in multiple sclerosis. Trimming removed 5 bases from V and 0 bases from J, with 11 bases in between. CDR1 and CDR2 (germline): MGHDK, SYGVNS. The CDR3 covers 15 residues. Measured with immunoSEQ multiplex PCR; TCRdb has only the in-frame clones, and not every one. The table has tens of thousands of clones, about 92% seen once; the top ten hold 0.41%. The receptor comes from a female donor with multiple sclerosis, enrolled in a pregnancy study. The chain couples TRBV25-1 to TRBJ1-3, with D tentatively TRBD1 (6 bases). This specimen was CD4+ T cells from peripheral blood mononuclear cells, taken in the second trimester of pregnancy. The CDR3 reads CASSNIQGSGNTIYF. In DNA, the CDR3 is TGTGCCAGCAGTAATATACAGGGCTCTGGAAACACCATATATTTT.